These T cell receptor beta chains were read from a single sample in a study of T cells in tumors after PD-1 blockade. The assay was immunoSEQ multiplex PCR, and TCRdb's table has in-frame clones only and misses some. The sample contains roughly 50,000 clones, over 75% of which appear only once. The specimen was PBMCs, collected before anti-PD-1 treatment. These receptors were collected from a human donor with basal cell carcinoma. CDR3s include the opening cysteine and the closing phenylalanine or tryptophan. Each record gives: CDR3 DNA, CDR3 protein, D gene, V gene, clone size, J gene. D genes are given only for firm matches. Clone size appears in some rows only: once, few, many, or a class for an expanded clone.

DNA: TGTGCCTGGACATCTGCGATTGAGCAGTTCTTC
CDR3: CAWTSAIEQFF
D: -
V: TRBV30
size: once
J: TRBJ2-1

DNA: TGTGCCAGCAGCTTATGGTCAGGGGGGAGGGATGAGCAGTTCTTC
CDR3: CASSLWSGGRDEQFF
D: -
V: TRBV7-2
size: -
J: TRBJ2-1

DNA: TGTGCCAGCAGCCAGAGAGGAGCCTCTAATGAAAAACTGTTTTTT
CDR3: CASSQRGASNEKLFF
D: -
V: TRBV3-1/TRBV3-2
size: -
J: TRBJ1-4

DNA: TGTGCCAGTAGTCCCCTCCCCGGGACGTCGGTGGAGCAGTTCTTC
CDR3: CASSPLPGTSVEQFF
D: -
V: TRBV19
size: -
J: TRBJ2-1

DNA: TGTGCCAAGCAGGTGGTGGGGACCGGGGAGCTGTTTTTT
CDR3: CAKQVVGTGELFF
D: -
V: TRBV2
size: few
J: TRBJ2-2

DNA: TGTGCCGGGACCGATAGGACACGCACTGAAGCTTTCTTT
CDR3: CAGTDRTRTEAFF
D: -
V: TRBV28
size: -
J: TRBJ1-1

DNA: TGCGCCAGCAGCTTAGGACAGGCTTACTACGAGCAGTACTTC
CDR3: CASSLGQAYYEQYF
D: TRBD1
V: TRBV5-1
size: once
J: TRBJ2-7

DNA: TGTGCCAGCAGCTTAACCCCGGTTGGGACCGGCTCTGGAAACACCATATATTTT
CDR3: CASSLTPVGTGSGNTIYF
D: -
V: TRBV7-2
size: once
J: TRBJ1-3

DNA: TGTGCCTGGAGTCCTCCTCAGACAGGGAGGTACCCTGAAGCTTTCTTT
CDR3: CAWSPPQTGRYPEAFF
D: TRBD1
V: TRBV30
size: -
J: TRBJ1-1

DNA: TGTGCCAGCAGCTTCACTGGGACCCTCGGGTCCATTCAGTACTTC
CDR3: CASSFTGTLGSIQYF
D: -
V: TRBV5-8
size: -
J: TRBJ2-4

DNA: TGTGCCAGCAGAAGCGGGGGACGGAAACCCTACGAGCAGTACTTC
CDR3: CASRSGGRKPYEQYF
D: TRBD2
V: TRBV2
size: -
J: TRBJ2-7

DNA: TGTGCCACCAGTTTGTCCGGGACAGGGTTCTACGAGCAGTACTTC
CDR3: CATSLSGTGFYEQYF
D: TRBD1
V: TRBV15
size: -
J: TRBJ2-7

DNA: TGTGCCAGCAGCCAAGTAAGCGGGGGGGCCGGCGAGCAGTACTTC
CDR3: CASSQVSGGAGEQYF
D: TRBD2
V: TRBV3-1/TRBV3-2
size: -
J: TRBJ2-7

DNA: TGTGCCAGCTCACCCGCAGGGCCAGATACGCAGTATTTT
CDR3: CASSPAGPDTQYF
D: -
V: TRBV18
size: -
J: TRBJ2-3

DNA: TGCGCCAGCAGCTCCGGGACAGGTGCGGGGGAGCAGTACTTC
CDR3: CASSSGTGAGEQYF
D: TRBD1
V: TRBV5-1
size: -
J: TRBJ2-7

DNA: TGTGCCATCAGTGAGTGGGGGGGCCTTACCCCCGGGGAGCTGTTTTTT
CDR3: CAISEWGGLTPGELFF
D: -
V: TRBV10-3
size: once
J: TRBJ2-2

DNA: TGTGCCAGCAGCTCCCGGGGACAGATAAGAGAGACCCAGTACTTC
CDR3: CASSSRGQIRETQYF
D: TRBD1
V: TRBV5-4
size: -
J: TRBJ2-5

DNA: TGTGCCAGCAGCCAAACCAGGGATGGCTACACCTTC
CDR3: CASSQTRDGYTF
D: -
V: TRBV4-2
size: few
J: TRBJ1-2

DNA: TGTGCCACCAGCTTAGGACAGGGGCGAGAAGCTTTCTTT
CDR3: CATSLGQGREAFF
D: TRBD1
V: TRBV24-1
size: -
J: TRBJ1-1

DNA: TGTGCCTGGAGAATGAGCTCCTATAATTCACCCCTCCACTTT
CDR3: CAWRMSSYNSPLHF
D: -
V: TRBV30
size: -
J: TRBJ1-6

DNA: TGTGCCAGCAGCTTAGGCCTAATCGGGACTAGCGGAAACAATGAGCAGTTCTTC
CDR3: CASSLGLIGTSGNNEQFF
D: TRBD2
V: TRBV7-9
size: medium-sized
J: TRBJ2-1

DNA: TGTGCCAGCAGCTCGTCACAGGGGAAAGGAAACACCATATATTTT
CDR3: CASSSSQGKGNTIYF
D: TRBD1
V: TRBV5-4
size: -
J: TRBJ1-3

DNA: TGCAGCGTTGAAGTCAGGGGGCGCTTCGAGCAGTACTTC
CDR3: CSVEVRGRFEQYF
D: TRBD1
V: TRBV29-1
size: once
J: TRBJ2-7

DNA: TGTGCCAGCAGCTTCGGGGCAGGCTACGCGAACACCGGGGAGCTGTTTTTT
CDR3: CASSFGAGYANTGELFF
D: -
V: TRBV5-5
size: -
J: TRBJ2-2

DNA: TGTGCCAGCAGCCAACTTAGCGGGTCGAGCTCCTACGAGCAGTACTTC
CDR3: CASSQLSGSSSYEQYF
D: TRBD2
V: TRBV4-2
size: -
J: TRBJ2-7

DNA: TGTGCCAGCAGTATCCACAGGGGAGGCACTGAAGCTTTCTTT
CDR3: CASSIHRGGTEAFF
D: TRBD1
V: TRBV6-2/TRBV6-3
size: -
J: TRBJ1-1

DNA: TGTGCCAGCAGCTCCAACAGGGTGGGCTACACCTTC
CDR3: CASSSNRVGYTF
D: -
V: TRBV28
size: -
J: TRBJ1-2

DNA: TGTGCCAGCAGCCAAGAAAGTTTTACAGGGTGGGTGACGGGGCAAGAGACCCAGTACTTC
CDR3: CASSQESFTGWVTGQETQYF
D: -
V: TRBV3-1/TRBV3-2
size: -
J: TRBJ2-5

DNA: TGTGCCAGCAGTAGGTTAGATACGCAGTATTTT
CDR3: CASSRLDTQYF
D: -
V: TRBV28
size: -
J: TRBJ2-3

DNA: TGTGCCAGCTCACCTGAGGTGGCAGTCAGCCTCTTTGGCTACACCTTC
CDR3: CASSPEVAVSLFGYTF
D: -
V: TRBV18
size: -
J: TRBJ1-2

DNA: TGTGCCAGCAGCAAGAGGGGATGGGCAGCCCACACAGATACGCAGTATTTT
CDR3: CASSKRGWAAHTDTQYF
D: -
V: TRBV13
size: -
J: TRBJ2-3

DNA: TGCGCCAGCAGCTACCAACAGGGCCCAGGGTCACCCCTCCACTTT
CDR3: CASSYQQGPGSPLHF
D: -
V: TRBV5-1
size: few
J: TRBJ1-6

DNA: TGTGCCAGCAGTGACTCGCAGGGACCAGATACGCAGTATTTT
CDR3: CASSDSQGPDTQYF
D: -
V: TRBV6-4
size: -
J: TRBJ2-3

DNA: TGTGCCAGCAGCTTTCTAGGGTGGGAGACCCAGTACTTC
CDR3: CASSFLGWETQYF
D: -
V: TRBV7-9
size: -
J: TRBJ2-5

DNA: TGTGCCAGCAGTGCGGCAGGTTGGAGCAACTATGGCTACACCTTC
CDR3: CASSAAGWSNYGYTF
D: -
V: TRBV5-4
size: -
J: TRBJ1-2

DNA: TGTGCCAGCAGCCAAGATCGAGCGATAGTAGCGGGGGTGAATGAGCAGTTCTTC
CDR3: CASSQDRAIVAGVNEQFF
D: TRBD2
V: TRBV3-1/TRBV3-2
size: -
J: TRBJ2-1

DNA: TGCAGCGGCGGACAGACCTACGAGCAGTACTTC
CDR3: CSGGQTYEQYF
D: -
V: TRBV29-1
size: few
J: TRBJ2-7

DNA: TGTGCCAGCAGCCAACGACAGGGAGGGGAGCAGTACTTC
CDR3: CASSQRQGGEQYF
D: -
V: TRBV7-2
size: -
J: TRBJ2-7

DNA: TGTGCCAGCTCACCACCAGGGACAGGGGGCGCGGGAGAGCAGTACTTC
CDR3: CASSPPGTGGAGEQYF
D: TRBD1
V: TRBV18
size: -
J: TRBJ2-7

DNA: TGTGCCATCAGTACCCTTCAGGGACGGGAATCTGGAAACACCATATATTTT
CDR3: CAISTLQGRESGNTIYF
D: -
V: TRBV10-3
size: -
J: TRBJ1-3

DNA: TGTGCCAGCAGCACCCCGGACAGGGCTATCCACGAGCAGTACTTC
CDR3: CASSTPDRAIHEQYF
D: TRBD1
V: TRBV6-5
size: -
J: TRBJ2-7

DNA: TGTGCCAGCAGCTTGGCGGGACAGGGCAACACCGGGGAGCTGTTTTTT
CDR3: CASSLAGQGNTGELFF
D: TRBD1
V: TRBV5-4
size: once
J: TRBJ2-2

DNA: TGTGCCAGCAGCTTGAGGCAGGGGGTAAGAGACGAGCAGTACTTC
CDR3: CASSLRQGVRDEQYF
D: TRBD1
V: TRBV7-9
size: -
J: TRBJ2-7

DNA: TGTGCCAGCAGCCAAGACCGGGGGGTCTATGGCTACACCTTC
CDR3: CASSQDRGVYGYTF
D: -
V: TRBV14
size: -
J: TRBJ1-2

DNA: TGTGCCAGCAGTCCGGGGACAGGGAGAATCTATGGCTACACCTTC
CDR3: CASSPGTGRIYGYTF
D: TRBD1
V: TRBV7-9
size: -
J: TRBJ1-2

DNA: TGTGCCAGCAGTTGGACAGGGGACGAGCAGTACTTC
CDR3: CASSWTGDEQYF
D: TRBD1
V: TRBV6-2/TRBV6-3
size: -
J: TRBJ2-7

DNA: TGTGCCAGCAGTGAAGGCCGGGGCGGAAACATTCAGTACTTC
CDR3: CASSEGRGGNIQYF
D: -
V: TRBV6-1
size: medium-sized
J: TRBJ2-4

DNA: TGCGCCAGCAGCTTGGCCATAGAGGGGCTAGTGATCTATGGCTACACCTTC
CDR3: CASSLAIEGLVIYGYTF
D: -
V: TRBV5-1
size: -
J: TRBJ1-2

DNA: TGTGCCAGCAGCTTAGCCAGGGGAGGTGGCTACACCTTC
CDR3: CASSLARGGGYTF
D: -
V: TRBV7-2
size: -
J: TRBJ1-2

DNA: TGTGCCAGCAGTGTGGACAGGTCGGTAGGTGGGGAGCTGTTTTTT
CDR3: CASSVDRSVGGELFF
D: TRBD1
V: TRBV27
size: -
J: TRBJ2-2

DNA: TGCGCCAGCAGCTTGGAAGGGGGCCCCTACGAGCAGTACTTC
CDR3: CASSLEGGPYEQYF
D: TRBD1
V: TRBV5-1
size: -
J: TRBJ2-7

DNA: TGTGCCAGCAGCCAAGCCCTAGCGGCCTCCTACGAGCAGTACTTC
CDR3: CASSQALAASYEQYF
D: TRBD2
V: TRBV3-1/TRBV3-2
size: -
J: TRBJ2-7

DNA: TGTGCCAGCAGCCCCCGTGGAATCAGCAATCAGCCCCAGCATTTT
CDR3: CASSPRGISNQPQHF
D: -
V: TRBV7-2
size: -
J: TRBJ1-5

DNA: TGCGCCAGCAGCCCGACCCCCCCCGTGGGGTTGACAGATACGCAGTATTTT
CDR3: CASSPTPPVGLTDTQYF
D: -
V: TRBV5-1
size: -
J: TRBJ2-3

DNA: TGTGCCAGCAGCCAAGGGCGGGGGTCCACAGATACGCAGTATTTT
CDR3: CASSQGRGSTDTQYF
D: TRBD2
V: TRBV3-1/TRBV3-2
size: -
J: TRBJ2-3

DNA: TGTGCCAGCAGCTCGCACCGGACAGGGAAAAGATACGAGCAGTACTTC
CDR3: CASSSHRTGKRYEQYF
D: TRBD1
V: TRBV14
size: few
J: TRBJ2-7

DNA: TGTGCCAGCAGCCCTAAAGAGACCCAGTACTTC
CDR3: CASSPKETQYF
D: -
V: TRBV2
size: medium-sized
J: TRBJ2-5